These 15 T cell receptor beta chains were sequenced from one sample in a study of shared clonotypes between healthy human individuals. Clones were sequenced by immunoSEQ multiplex PCR, and TCRdb holds only the in-frame ones, with some missing. The sample lists about 1.4 million clones; around 97% were seen once. Material for sequencing was naive CD4+ T cells sorted from blood. The subset denotes: CD45RA+ positively selected. These receptors all stem from a man aged 30 to 39 in good health.

J is TRBJ2-3 and V is TRBV10-1; 9 bases are a match to TRBD2. Germline CDR1 and CDR2: WNHNN and SYGVQD (reference sequence). The CDR3 runs to 15 residues. After removal of 0 bases from V and 10 bases from J, the junction contained 8 bases not matched to a gene. CDR3 DNA sequence: TGCGCCAGCAGTGAGTCTGGCAGCGGGAGGAGGGCGCAGTATTTT. It codes for CASSESGSGRRAQYF.

V gene TRBV11-2 combines with J gene TRBJ2-2; D is unresolved. V was cut by 8 bases and J by 0 bases, with 13 bases left in between. Germline CDR1 reads SGHAT; CDR2 reads FQNNGV. The CDR3 runs 15 residues. The CDR3 sequence is CASAPTLANTGELFF. In DNA form, the CDR3 reads TGTGCCAGCGCACCCACACTGGCGAACACCGGGGAGCTGTTTTTT.

The V call is TRBV5-1, the J call TRBJ2-1, with 9 bases fitting TRBD2. The CDR3 has 15 amino acids. Germline V gene lookup returns CDR1 SGHRS and CDR2 YFSETQ. After removal of 0 bases from V and 7 bases from J, the junction contained 5 bases not matched to a gene. The CDR3 here is CASSLGGRAPNEQFF. The CDR3 bases are TGCGCCAGCAGCTTGGGCGGGAGGGCCCCGAATGAGCAGTTCTTC.

To note about this clone: The same CDR3 also results from other DNA sequences found in this sample. The genes are TRBV7-2 and TRBJ2-5, with D hard to call. This CDR3 spans 12 amino acids. Germline-derived CDR1 and CDR2 are SGHTA and FQGNSA. V lost 1 base and J lost 4, with 4 bases in between. CDR3 nucleotides: TGTGCCAGCAGCTTAGGTAGAGAGACCCAGTACTTC. As protein: CASSLGRETQYF.

The chain has TRBV18 and TRBJ2-2; TRBD2 matches 8 bases. Germline loops: CDR1 KGHSH, CDR2 LQKENI. The V and J ends lost 2 bases and 5 bases, in that order; junction bases with no gene match: 4. The length of the CDR3 is 15 residues. As DNA, the CDR3 is TGTGCCAGCTCACCAATCGGGACTAGGACCGGGGAGCTGTTTTTT. This encodes CASSPIGTRTGELFF.

This clone was observed a handful of times. The chain uses TRBV2 and TRBJ1-1; D call uncertain. The germline V and J ends were trimmed by 7 bases and 3 bases, with 6 bases remaining between them. The germline V gene has CDR1 SNHLY and CDR2 FYNNEI. This CDR3 is 11 amino acids long. CDR3 loop: CASTGHTEAFF. The CDR3 bases are TGTGCCAGCACTGGACACACTGAAGCTTTCTTT.

Note on this clone: The DNA is left out, because the CDR3 cannot be placed on it with certainty; the CDR3 is given as TCRdb lists it. This rearrangement joins TRBV5-4 to TRBJ2-7; the table names TRBD2, a call not compared with the DNA. From its first to its last residue, the CDR3 has 12 amino acids. Looked up from germline, CDR1 is SGHNT and CDR2 is YYREEE (reference sequence). The CDR3 reads CASSFAKGTRYF.

V usage is TRBV6-1 and J usage is TRBJ1-4, with 7 bases fitting TRBD1. The CDR3 runs 15 residues. With V trimmed by 4 bases and J by 4 bases, 6 bases remained unmatched. Germline V gene lookup returns CDR1 MNHNS and CDR2 SASEGT. CDR3 in amino acids: CASSGSDRINEKLFF. The CDR3 DNA is TGTGCCAGCAGTGGATCGGACAGGATTAATGAAAAACTGTTTTTT.

V is TRBV5-4 and J is TRBJ1-2, with TRBD1 as a possible D gene (5 bases). The CDR3 extends over 13 amino acids. The V end was cut by 0 bases, the J end by 8 bases, with 11 bases between. Germline assignment: CDR1 SGHNT and CDR2 YYREEE (reference sequence). As DNA, the CDR3 is TGTGCCAGCAGCTTGGAGGGGATAGGCGGCTACACCTTC. Amino acids: CASSLEGIGGYTF.

The chain joins TRBV9 to TRBJ1-4, with a possible D match to TRBD1 (5 bases). Per germline, CDR1 SGDLS and CDR2 YYNGEE. V shed 1 base and J shed 8 bases, with 15 bases lying between them. This CDR3 spans 15 amino acids. DNA of the CDR3: TGTGCCAGCAGCGTAAGCGGGGCGTTAGGAGAAAAACTGTTTTTT. Protein: CASSVSGALGEKLFF.

The rearrangement joins TRBV7-2 to TRBJ2-7; TRBD1 is a possible D gene (5 bases). This CDR3 comprises 13 residues. The germline CDR1 and CDR2 sequences are SGHTA and FQGNSA. V lost 3 bases and J lost 4, with 10 bases in between. The CDR3, as DNA: TGTGCCAGCAGCTTTGACAGACGATACGAGCAGTACTTC. This codes for CASSFDRRYEQYF.

This clone appeared once. The chain recombines TRBV18 with TRBJ2-2; D gene unclear. Per germline, CDR1 KGHSH and CDR2 LQKENI. This CDR3 has 17 amino acids. V gave up 4 bases and J gave up 2 bases, with 17 bases separating them. The CDR3 bases are TGTGCCAGCTCACACTTGCCTAGGGCCCTAAACACCGGGGAGCTGTTTTTT. It translates to CASSHLPRALNTGELFF.

The gene calls are TRBV30 and TRBJ2-5; TRBD1 might be the D (5 bases). The CDR3 covers 15 residues. The V gene's germline CDR1 is GTSNPN and CDR2 SVGIG (reference sequence). V was clipped by 3 bases and J by 5 bases, with 19 bases between them. In DNA, the CDR3 is TGTGCCTGGAGCATGTTAGGGGCCGAAGCGGAGACCCAGTACTTC. Amino acid sequence: CAWSMLGAEAETQYF. Full variable domain (outside the CDR3, taken from reference TRBV30 and TRBJ2-5): SQTIHQWPATLVQPVGSPLSLECTVEGTSNPNLYWYRQAAGRGLQLLFYSVGIGQISSEVPQNLSASRPQDRQFILSSKKLLLSDSGFYLCAWSMLGAEAETQYFGPGTRLLVL.

The rearrangement joins TRBV19 to TRBJ2-7; D ambiguous. The germline V gene encodes CDR1 LNHDA and CDR2 SQIVND (reference sequence). This CDR3 is 15 amino acids long. V was clipped by 3 bases and J by 0 bases, with 12 bases between them. The CDR3 reads CASSMQGQTSYEQYF. The CDR3 DNA sequence: TGTGCCAGTAGTATGCAAGGTCAGACCTCCTACGAGCAGTACTTC. Based on the CDR3 plus reference TRBV19 and TRBJ2-7, the full variable domain is DGGITQSPKYLFRKEGQNVTLSCEQNLNHDAMYWYRQDPGQGLRLIYYSQIVNDFQKGDIAEGYSVSREKKESFPLTVTSAQKNPTAFYLCASSMQGQTSYEQYFGPGTRLTVT.

This chain links TRBV6-5 with TRBJ1-3; D gene uncertain. Deletions cut 0 bases from V and 0 bases from J, with 9 bases between. In germline, CDR1 is MNHEY, CDR2 SVGAGI. This CDR3 is built from 16 residues. CDR3: CASSYSPQHSGNTIYF. DNA for the CDR3: TGTGCCAGCAGTTACTCGCCACAGCACTCTGGAAACACCATATATTTT.